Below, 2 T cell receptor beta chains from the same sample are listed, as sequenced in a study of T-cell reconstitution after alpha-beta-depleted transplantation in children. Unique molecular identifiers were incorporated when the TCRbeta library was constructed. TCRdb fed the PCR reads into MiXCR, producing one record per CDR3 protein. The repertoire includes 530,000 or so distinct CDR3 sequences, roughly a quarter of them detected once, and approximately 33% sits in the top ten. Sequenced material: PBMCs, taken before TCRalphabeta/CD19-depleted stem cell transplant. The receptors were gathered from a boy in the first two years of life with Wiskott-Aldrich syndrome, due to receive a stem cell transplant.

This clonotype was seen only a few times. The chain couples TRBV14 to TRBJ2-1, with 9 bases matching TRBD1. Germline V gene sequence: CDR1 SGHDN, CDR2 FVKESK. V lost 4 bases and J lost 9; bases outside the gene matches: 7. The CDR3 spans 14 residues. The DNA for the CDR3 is TGTGCCAGCAGCCGCCGGGACAGGGCTGCTGAGCAGTTCTTC. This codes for CASSRRDRAAEQFF.

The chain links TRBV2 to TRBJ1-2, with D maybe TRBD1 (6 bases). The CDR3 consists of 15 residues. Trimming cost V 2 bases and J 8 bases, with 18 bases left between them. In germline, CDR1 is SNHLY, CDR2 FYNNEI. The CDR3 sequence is CASSEFRGRETGYTF. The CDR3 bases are TGTGCCAGCAGTGAATTCAGGGGCAGGGAGACGGGCTACACCTTC.